This T cell receptor beta chain was identified during a study of beta chain features in type 1 diabetes. Overall study results and limits: cDNA-based reads could over-represent cells with high TCR expression. Researchers report that Type 1 diabetes patients had moderately but significantly shorter TCRB CDR3s across all four CD4+ subsets. In type 1 diabetes patients, VDJ junctions had fewer insertions; deletions at these junctions were more frequent.

The authors reverse transcribed all of the isolated RNA, so sequencing captured expressed TCRB transcripts. Sequencing was performed with immunoSEQ multiplex PCR; in TCRdb, only in-frame clones are kept and a portion is missing. This table holds 200,000 to 250,000 clones, 68% found once. This CDR3 has 14 residues. V was pared by 4 bases and J by 5 bases, with 6 bases of the junction left unmatched. This clone turned up a few times. Its cognate antigen is unknown. Populations obtained by sorting all exceeded 95% purity. This receptor was obtained from a man aged 25 to 40 in good health. The chain employs TRBV23-1 and TRBJ2-3, with TRBD1 matching over 7 bases. TRBV23-1 is placed among ORFs of uncertain function. The sample consisted of naive CD4+ T cells from blood. The CDR3 DNA is TGCGCCAGCAGTCGCCTGTCAGGGGGAGATACGCAGTATTTT. Amino acids: CASSRLSGGDTQYF.